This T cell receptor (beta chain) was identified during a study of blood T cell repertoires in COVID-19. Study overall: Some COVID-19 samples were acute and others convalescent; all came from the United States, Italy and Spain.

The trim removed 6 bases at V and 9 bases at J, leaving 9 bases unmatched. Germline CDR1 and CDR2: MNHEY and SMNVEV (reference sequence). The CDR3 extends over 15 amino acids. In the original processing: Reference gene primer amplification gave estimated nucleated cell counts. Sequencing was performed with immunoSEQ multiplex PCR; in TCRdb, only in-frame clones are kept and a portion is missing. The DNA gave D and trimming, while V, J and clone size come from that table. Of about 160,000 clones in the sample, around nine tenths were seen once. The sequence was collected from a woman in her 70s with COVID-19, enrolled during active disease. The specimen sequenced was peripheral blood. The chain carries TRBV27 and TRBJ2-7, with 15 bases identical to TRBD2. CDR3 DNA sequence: TGTGCCAGCAGAACCCGAGGACTAGCGGGGGGGCGGCAGTACTTC. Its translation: CASRTRGLAGGRQYF.